What follows are 22 T cell receptor beta chains derived from one specimen sequenced in a study of CD8 T cells in ankylosing spondylitis (dated 2017 in TCRdb). The method behind the library was 5' RACE. Sequencing relied on an Illumina HiSeq 2500. TCRdb ran its own pipeline on the public reads, namely fastp trimming at Q25 and MiXCR clone calling, and kept in-frame beta chains. Records with the same CDR3 protein are collapsed into one entry carrying the most frequent genes and DNA. The table for this sample lists 250,000 or so distinct CDR3 sequences; roughly 18% of them were counted only once. Together, the top ten hold about a third of the sample. What was sequenced was blood, either unsorted or a sorted T cell fraction (not recorded which). These receptors all stem from a male donor with ankylosing spondylitis or in good health (not recorded which).

This clonotype was detected only a few times. The rearrangement links TRBV6-5 to TRBJ1-4; D is undetermined. This CDR3 region has 16 residues. In germline, CDR1 is MNHEY, CDR2 SVGAGI. The ends were cut back, 2 bases at V and 0 bases at J, with 10 bases in the middle. CDR3 region: CASSYGGQTTNEKLFF. The CDR3 DNA reads TGTGCCAGCAGTTACGGAGGTCAGACAACTAATGAAAAACTGTTTTTT.

V is TRBV4-3 and J is TRBJ2-3; D tentatively reads TRBD1 or TRBD2 (5 bases each). Germline CDR1 and CDR2: LGHNA and YSLEER. This CDR3 is built from 16 residues. Deletions cut 3 bases from V and 0 bases from J, with 13 bases between. CDR3 protein: CASSHPGTESTDTQYF. DNA of the CDR3: TGCGCCAGCAGCCATCCCGGGACGGAGAGCACAGATACGCAGTATTTT.

The chain joins TRBV4-1 to TRBJ1-1; unclear D gene. CDR1 MGHRA and CDR2 YSYEKL come from the germline V gene. Trimming stripped 1 base from V and 3 bases from J, with 15 bases between. The CDR3 is 16 residues long. The CDR3 here is CASSQGQEDWDTEAFF. Written as DNA, the CDR3 is TGCGCCAGCAGCCAAGGTCAAGAGGACTGGGACACTGAAGCTTTCTTT.

This chain joins TRBV11-2 and TRBJ2-4; 7 bases agree with TRBD1. The CDR3 extends over 15 amino acids. Germline values: CDR1 SGHAT, CDR2 FQNNGV. V shed 5 bases, J shed 6 bases, and the junction held 10 bases outside the gene matches. CDR3 sequence reads: CASSAAQGWGNIQYF. The CDR3 nucleotides are TGTGCCAGCAGCGCCGCACAGGGGTGGGGAAACATTCAGTACTTC.

This clonotype was detected ten times or more. The chain joins TRBV5-1 to TRBJ2-7; 8 nucleotides agree with TRBD1. Germline CDR1 SGHRS, CDR2 YFSETQ. V lost 2 bases to trimming and J lost 2 bases; unmatched junction nucleotides: 3. The CDR3 runs to 14 residues. The DNA for the CDR3 is TGCGCCAGCAGCTTCGGGACAGGAGCCTACGAGCAGTACTTC. This codes for CASSFGTGAYEQYF.

The chain carries TRBV3-1 and TRBJ2-1; D is tentatively TRBD1 or TRBD2 (5 bases each). Germline CDR1 reads LGHDT; CDR2 reads YNNKEL (reference sequence). The CDR3 has 18 residues. Trimming shortened V by 0 bases and J by 9 bases, and 24 bases separated the two germline ends. In DNA, the CDR3 is TGTGCCAGCAGCCAAGAGGGAGTATGGGACGCCCGAAACCTTGAGCAGTTCTTC. This translates into CASSQEGVWDARNLEQFF.

The genes are TRBV7-1 and TRBJ1-2; D gene uncertain. TRBV7-1 is flagged as an ORF with uncertain function. The CDR3 is 15 residues long. With 10 bases removed from V and 4 bases from J, the gap between germline ends came to 22 bases. CDR3 in amino acids: CAMSSGLFGAYGYTF. As DNA, the CDR3 is TGTGCCATGAGCTCCGGGCTCTTCGGAGCCTATGGCTACACCTTC.

The CDR3 spells CASSVRSPIASLYNEQFF. The DNA of the CDR3 is TGCGCCAGCAGCGTAAGATCCCCCATAGCGAGCCTCTACAATGAGCAGTTCTTC. The genes are TRBV4-1 and TRBJ2-1; D might be TRBD2 (5 bases). The CDR3 has 18 amino acids. Trimming removed 5 bases at V and 3 bases at J, with 23 bases between. Germline CDR1 reads MGHRA; CDR2 reads YSYEKL.

Concerning this clonotype: With a much larger clone just one base away, this may be a read error. No conserved phenylalanine or tryptophan is present at the end of the CDR3, so a read error is the likely explanation. This chain joins TRBV15 and TRBJ2-7; D is perhaps TRBD1 (5 bases). CDR1 and CDR2 (germline): LNHNV, YYDKDF (reference sequence). The CDR3 is 12 amino acids. Trimming stripped 3 bases from V and 7 bases from J, with 10 bases between. Here the CDR3 reads CATSRYSGEQYS. The CDR3 nucleotides read TGTGCCACCAGCAGGTACTCAGGGGAGCAGTACTCC.

The chain combines TRBV27 with TRBJ2-7; D gene unclear. The CDR3 has 13 residues. Trimming left V 5 bases short and J 0 bases short, with 8 bases between. Germline values: CDR1 MNHEY, CDR2 SMNVEV (reference sequence). For the CDR3, the DNA is TGTGCCAGCAGTCCTGGATTCTCCTACGAGCAGTACTTC. Its protein product is CASSPGFSYEQYF.

Many counts were recorded for this clonotype. V is TRBV6-5 and J is TRBJ1-2, with 7 positions matching TRBD1. CDR1 is MNHEY, CDR2 SVGAGI, per germline. The V gene end was trimmed by 2 bases and the J gene end by 0 bases; junction bases not matched to a gene: 6. CDR3 size: 16 residues. The CDR3 coding sequence is TGTGCCAGCAGTTACGTGGGGCAGGGGGCTAACTATGGCTACACCTTC. Translation: CASSYVGQGANYGYTF.

V and J are TRBV13 and TRBJ2-3; TRBD2 aligns across 11 bases. Trimming cost V 4 bases and J 1 base; bases outside gene matches: 4. Germline CDR1 is PRHDT and CDR2 is FYEKMQ (reference sequence). There are 16 residues in the CDR3. The CDR3 spells CASSSETSGGTDTQYF. The CDR3 DNA reads TGTGCCAGCAGCTCGGAGACTAGCGGGGGCACAGATACGCAGTATTTT.

V is TRBV6-5 and J is TRBJ1-1; D might be TRBD1 (5 bases). The CDR3 sequence is 18 residues long. Germline values: CDR1 MNHEY, CDR2 SVGAGI. V was pared by 0 bases and J by 5 bases, with 22 bases between. The CDR3 sequence is CASSYSFGVGGWKTEAFF. The CDR3 region has the DNA TGTGCCAGCAGTTACTCTTTCGGTGTGGGGGGTTGGAAAACTGAAGCTTTCTTT.

The chain uses TRBV11-2 and TRBJ2-1; D unclear. This CDR3 region has 15 residues. Germline V gene lookup returns CDR1 SGHAT and CDR2 FQNNGV. Trimming removed 0 bases from V and 7 bases from J, with 13 bases in between. CDR3 nucleotide sequence: TGTGCCAGCAGCTTAGATGGGTTAGAAGGGAATGAGCAGTTCTTC. Translation gives CASSLDGLEGNEQFF.

This clonotype has a handful of counts. The gene calls are TRBV3-1 and TRBJ2-5; 10 bases line up with TRBD1. With V trimmed by 3 bases and J by 1 base, 8 bases remained unmatched. Germline-derived CDR1 and CDR2 are LGHDT and YNNKEL (reference sequence). This CDR3 contains 17 residues. The CDR3 protein is CASSQFPRTGGQETQYF. As DNA, the CDR3 is TGTGCCAGCAGCCAGTTCCCTAGGACAGGGGGCCAAGAGACCCAGTACTTC.

This clonotype was seen only a few times. V is TRBV27 and J is TRBJ1-6, with TRBD1 as a possible D gene (5 bases). The germline V and J ends were trimmed by 5 bases and 5 bases, with 10 bases remaining between them. Germline CDR1 reads MNHEY; CDR2 reads SMNVEV (reference sequence). The CDR3 has 14 amino acids. DNA of the CDR3: TGTGCCAGCAGTATAGGGGCGGATAATTCACCCCTCCACTTT. This sequence encodes CASSIGADNSPLHF.

The chain carries TRBV29-1 and TRBJ2-3; TRBD2 aligns across 9 bases. V was clipped by 2 bases and J by 5 bases; unmatched bases: 2. Germline V gene lookup returns CDR1 SQVTM and CDR2 ANQGSEA. CDR3 length: 13 amino acids. The CDR3 is CSVEKAGGDTQYF. As DNA, the CDR3 is TGCAGCGTTGAAAAAGCGGGAGGAGATACGCAGTATTTT.

The chain is built from TRBV27 and TRBJ2-5; the D is unclear. Germline CDR1 is MNHEY and CDR2 is SMNVEV (reference sequence). The CDR3 covers 13 residues. Trimming removed 2 bases from V and 4 bases from J, with 8 bases in between. CDR3 sequence: CASSLQNGETQYF. CDR3 nucleotides: TGTGCCAGCAGTTTACAGAACGGAGAGACCCAGTACTTC.

This clonotype showed up many times. The gene calls are TRBV4-3 and TRBJ2-1; a possible D gene is TRBD2 (5 bases). Germline CDR1 and CDR2: LGHNA and YSLEER. The CDR3 sequence is 14 residues long. Trimming removed 6 bases at V and 6 bases at J, with 15 bases between. The CDR3 loop reads CASRRVLGPNEQFF. The CDR3 DNA reads TGCGCCAGCAGACGAGTACTAGGACCCAATGAGCAGTTCTTC.

The chain recombines TRBV27 with TRBJ2-7; perhaps TRBD1 as D (7 bases). The V end was cut by 4 bases, the J end by 3 bases, with 16 bases between. The CDR3 totals 15 residues. Germline CDR1 MNHEY, CDR2 SMNVEV (reference sequence). CDR3 bases: TGTGCCAGCAGTTCCCGTGGAGGGGGCTTCTACGAGCAGTACTTC. Residues: CASSSRGGGFYEQYF.

V usage is TRBV5-1 and J usage is TRBJ2-1; TRBD1 matches at 7 bases. This CDR3 region has 15 residues. Trimming cost V 0 bases and J 4 bases; bases outside gene matches: 4. CDR1 is SGHRS and CDR2 is YFSETQ in the germline V gene. The CDR3 DNA follows: TGCGCCAGCAGCTTGGAGACAGGGATGTACAATGAGCAGTTCTTC. Residues: CASSLETGMYNEQFF.

The CDR3 DNA follows: TGCAGTGCTAGAGCGGGGGAATCGAGCAATCAGCCCCAGCATTTT. Translated: CSARAGESSNQPQHF. This chain uses TRBV20-1 with TRBJ1-5, with a tentative D call TRBD1 (5 bases). The V end lost 1 base, the J end lost 1 base, and 11 bases lay between the germline ends. The germline CDR1 and CDR2 sequences are DFQATT and SNEGSKA (reference sequence). CDR3 length: 15 residues.